The next 32 T cell receptor beta chains were all read from a single sample in a study of early T cells in non-severe SARS-CoV-2 infection. TCRdb re-derived calls from the 5' RACE reads in MiXCR, one entry per CDR3 protein. The data show tens of thousands of distinct CDR3 sequences, 10% to 12% seen once. The input for sequencing was whole blood, taken at baseline. The receptors shown here come from an adult who was a healthcare worker with PCR-confirmed SARS-CoV-2 infection or an uninfected control (not recorded which).

This chain joins TRBV19 and TRBJ2-7; TRBD1 matches at 10 bases. The CDR3 length is 14 residues. Germline values: CDR1 LNHDA, CDR2 SQIVND (reference sequence). The junction had 4 bases not matched to a gene; V was cut back by 6 bases and J by 2 bases. The CDR3 coding sequence is TGTGCCAGTAGAGCAGACAGGGGGCCCTACGAGCAGTACTTC. Translation gives CASRADRGPYEQYF.

This clonotype occurred a few times. The V call is TRBV12-3 or TRBV12-4, the J call TRBJ1-4; the D is unclear. Between the trimmed V and J ends, which lost 6 bases and 6 bases, there was a span of 11 bases. The CDR3 has 13 amino acids. The CDR3 here is CASSNAADEKLFF. The CDR3 DNA sequence: TGTGCCAGCAGCAACGCGGCGGATGAAAAACTGTTTTTT.

The chain joins TRBV19 to TRBJ2-3; possibly TRBD2 for D (5 bases). The CDR3 is 14 amino acids. Germline-derived CDR1 and CDR2 are LNHDA and SQIVND (reference sequence). The germline V and J ends were trimmed by 10 bases and 1 base, with 15 bases remaining between them. The DNA for the CDR3 is TGTGCCACAACCCGGGGTTGGGGCACAGATACGCAGTATTTT. Amino acid sequence: CATTRGWGTDTQYF.

This clonotype was observed at least ten times. The CDR3 DNA reads as TGTGCCAGCAGCTTGGAATTAGCGGACCTTTACGAGCAGTACTTC. This translates into CASSLELADLYEQYF. The V and J genes are TRBV5-4 and TRBJ2-7, with D perhaps TRBD2 (6 bases). The V gene's germline CDR1 is SGHNT and CDR2 YYREEE (reference sequence). V lost 0 bases and J lost 4, with 14 bases in between. The CDR3 is 15 residues long. The complete variable domain, with remaining parts taken from reference TRBV5-4 and TRBJ2-7, reads ETGVTQSPTHLIKTRGQQVTLRCSSQSGHNTVSWYQQALGQGPQFIFQYYREEENGRGNFPPRFSGLQFPNYSSELNVNALELDDSALYLCASSLELADLYEQYFGPGTRLTVT.

This chain connects TRBV9 to TRBJ2-3; TRBD2 matches at 8 bases. This CDR3 has 15 residues. The V gene's germline CDR1 is SGDLS and CDR2 YYNGEE. The junction had 5 bases not matched to a gene; V was cut back by 2 bases and J by 3 bases. Here the CDR3 DNA reads TGTGCCAGCAGCGTGGGACTAGAGGAAACAGATACGCAGTATTTT. Its protein product is CASSVGLEETDTQYF.

The chain combines TRBV6-5 with TRBJ1-2, with D possibly matching TRBD1 (5 bases). The V gene lost 2 bases and the J gene lost 4 bases, with 14 bases spanning the gap. This CDR3 contains 15 residues. Germline V gene lookup returns CDR1 MNHEY and CDR2 SVGAGI. The CDR3 coding sequence is TGTGCCAGCAGTTACGGGCGGGGCCCTGTCTATGGCTACACCTTC. This sequence encodes CASSYGRGPVYGYTF.

This clonotype was seen only a few times. This sequence joins TRBV9 and TRBJ1-6; D call uncertain. Per the germline V gene, CDR1 is SGDLS and CDR2 is YYNGEE. Trimming took 4 bases from V and 8 from J, leaving 13 bases between them. This CDR3 spans 14 amino acids. CDR3 in DNA: TGTGCCAGCAGCCCCAAATGGGAGTATTCACCCCTCCACTTT. This sequence encodes CASSPKWEYSPLHF.

Many counts were recorded for this clonotype. The V gene is TRBV10-2, the J gene TRBJ2-1; possibly TRBD1 for D (5 bases). This CDR3 has 11 residues. Germline V lookup: CDR1 WSHSY, CDR2 SAAADI. Trimming removed 6 bases at V and 14 bases at J, with 14 bases between. CDR3 residues: CASSEGVLEFF. The CDR3 DNA sequence: TGCGCCAGCAGCGAAGGGGTATTGGAGTTCTTC.

The rearrangement joins TRBV11-2 to TRBJ2-1, with no clear D. V was cut by 1 base and J by 9 bases, with 10 bases left in between. CDR1 and CDR2 from the germline V gene are SGHAT and FQNNGV. The CDR3 contains 13 residues. The CDR3: CASSLVMDREQFF. The DNA for the CDR3 is TGTGCCAGCAGCTTAGTTATGGACCGTGAGCAGTTCTTC.

At least ten counts were recorded for this clonotype. V is TRBV28 and J is TRBJ1-2; D is unclear. The CDR3 contains 14 residues. Germline V CDR1 and CDR2: MDHEN, SYDVKM. V was pared by 2 bases and J by 2 bases, with 9 bases between. The DNA for the CDR3 is TGTGCCAGCAGTTTACTTGGGAAAAACTATGGCTACACCTTC. Translation gives CASSLLGKNYGYTF.

Many counts were recorded for this clonotype. V usage is TRBV4-3 and J usage is TRBJ1-1; D is perhaps TRBD1 (5 bases). Germline CDR1 LGHNA, CDR2 YSLEER. V gave up 0 bases and J gave up 5 bases, with 10 bases separating them. The CDR3 totals 14 residues. CDR3 in amino acids: CASSQEGPETEAFF. The DNA of the CDR3 is TGCGCCAGCAGCCAAGAGGGACCGGAGACTGAAGCTTTCTTT.

Ten or more counts support this clonotype. The V gene is TRBV18, the J gene TRBJ1-5, with a tentative D call TRBD1 (5 bases). Germline values: CDR1 KGHSH, CDR2 LQKENI. The CDR3 covers 13 residues. Trimming cost V 8 bases and J 3 bases, with 11 bases left between them. The CDR3, as DNA: TGTGCCAGCCTCGGGGACCTCAATCAGCCCCAGCATTTT. This encodes CASLGDLNQPQHF.

This clonotype was observed at least ten times. This chain links TRBV11-2 with TRBJ2-6; D is undetermined. Per the germline V gene, CDR1 is SGHAT and CDR2 is FQNNGV. The CDR3 loop spans 14 amino acids. The V and J ends lost 4 bases and 3 bases respectively, with 7 bases between them. The CDR3 DNA reads TGTGCCAGCAGCTCCCGTCTTGGGGCCAACGTCCTGACTTTC. Residues: CASSSRLGANVLTF.

This clonotype occurred many times. This chain uses TRBV29-1 with TRBJ2-5; 7 positions agree with TRBD1. Germline V gives CDR1 SQVTM, CDR2 ANQGSEA. The length of the CDR3 is 11 residues. The junction had 5 bases not matched to a gene; V was cut back by 6 bases and J by 7 bases. The chain's CDR3 is CSVLQGRTQYF. Here the CDR3 DNA reads TGCAGCGTCTTACAGGGGAGGACCCAGTACTTC. Using reference TRBV29-1 and TRBJ2-5 for the parts outside the CDR3, the full variable domain is SAVISQKPSRDICQRGTSLTIQCQVDSQVTMMFWYRQQPGQSLTLIATANQGSEATYESGFVIDKFPISRPNLTFSTLTVSNMSPEDSSIYLCSVLQGRTQYFGPGTRLLVL.

The chain couples TRBV19 to TRBJ1-1; TRBD1 matches at 8 bases. V shed 7 bases, J shed 5 bases, and the junction held 9 bases outside the gene matches. The CDR3 contains 14 residues. Germline lookup yields CDR1 LNHDA and CDR2 SQIVND (reference sequence). The CDR3 bases are TGTGCCAGTAAGGACAGGGCCCAAGGGACTGAAGCTTTCTTT. It encodes CASKDRAQGTEAFF.

This clonotype was detected a few times. The V gene is TRBV9, the J gene TRBJ2-5; D tentatively fits TRBD1 or TRBD2 (5 bases each). Germline V lookup: CDR1 SGDLS, CDR2 YYNGEE. V lost 2 bases, J lost 1 base, and 9 bases lay in between. This CDR3 has 14 amino acids. CDR3 sequence (DNA): TGTGCCAGCAGCGTGAGGGGTGGCCAAGAGACCCAGTACTTC. It specifies CASSVRGGQETQYF.

This clonotype was counted ten times or more. This rearrangement joins TRBV2 to TRBJ1-1, with D unresolved. Germline-derived CDR1 and CDR2 are SNHLY and FYNNEI. This CDR3 spans 13 amino acids. Trimming shortened V by 7 bases and J by 8 bases, and 17 bases separated the two germline ends. Here the CDR3 reads CASMANGPREAFF. The DNA for the CDR3 is TGTGCCAGCATGGCCAATGGGCCTCGGGAAGCTTTCTTT. Based on the CDR3 plus reference TRBV2 and TRBJ1-1, the full variable domain is EPEVTQTPSHQVTQMGQEVILRCVPISNHLYFYWYRQILGQKVEFLVSFYNNEISEKSEIFDDQFSVERPDGSNFTLKIRSTKLEDSAMYFCASMANGPREAFFGQGTRLTVV.

This clonotype has a handful of counts. The genes are TRBV7-3 and TRBJ1-1; D unclear. Germline CDR1 reads SGHTA; CDR2 reads FQGTGA. The length of the CDR3 is 13 residues. With 5 bases removed from V and 0 bases from J, the gap between germline ends came to 7 bases. The CDR3 nucleotides are TGTGCCAGCAGCCGTTGGGTGAACACTGAAGCTTTCTTT. Protein: CASSRWVNTEAFF.

The chain links TRBV29-1 to TRBJ1-1; 7 nucleotides line up with TRBD1. CDR3 length equals 12 residues. V dropped 4 bases and J dropped 6; count of bases not matched to a gene: 5. CDR1 is SQVTM and CDR2 is ANQGSEA in the germline V gene. The CDR3 sequence: CSVVPGQAEAFF. DNA of the CDR3: TGCAGCGTTGTCCCTGGACAGGCTGAAGCTTTCTTT.

This clonotype has ten or more counts. The chain is built from TRBV5-6 and TRBJ1-1; the D gene is possibly TRBD1 (5 bases). Germline-derived CDR1 and CDR2 are SGHDT and YYEEEE. V was clipped by 3 bases and J by 4 bases, with 19 bases between them. This CDR3 is built from 16 residues. The CDR3 sequence: CASSSPGSTKGTEAFF. CDR3 nucleotide sequence: TGTGCCAGCAGCTCCCCAGGGTCCACCAAGGGCACTGAAGCTTTCTTT.

This clonotype was observed at least ten times. The chain links TRBV15 to TRBJ2-7; possible D gene TRBD1, 7 bases. This CDR3 has 14 amino acids. Germline CDR1 LNHNV, CDR2 YYDKDF (reference sequence). The V end lost 1 base, the J end lost 3 bases, and 10 bases lay between the germline ends. The DNA for the CDR3 is TGTGCCACCAGCAGAGGCGGGACAGACTACGAGCAGTACTTC. Translation gives CATSRGGTDYEQYF. Together with reference TRBV15 and TRBJ2-7, the CDR3 gives the full variable domain: DAMVIQNPRYQVTQFGKPVTLSCSQTLNHNVMYWYQQKSSQAPKLLFHYYDKDFNNEADTPDNFQSRRPNTSFCFLDIRSPGLGDTAMYLCATSRGGTDYEQYFGPGTRLTVT.

This clonotype occurred many times. The gene calls are TRBV6-1 and TRBJ2-7, with D perhaps matching TRBD1 or TRBD2 (6 bases each). This CDR3 is 16 amino acids long. CDR1 MNHNS and CDR2 SASEGT come from the germline V gene. V shed 4 bases and J shed 3 bases, with 19 bases lying between them. The CDR3 DNA reads TGTGCCAGCAGTGCCCTCCGGGGGCCTACGGGCTACGAGCAGTACTTC. Protein sequence: CASSALRGPTGYEQYF.

This clonotype was recorded a few times. V and J are TRBV28 and TRBJ1-2; D gene uncertain. With 1 base removed from V and 6 bases from J, the gap between germline ends came to 6 bases. This CDR3 is built from 12 residues. CDR1 and CDR2 (germline): MDHEN, SYDVKM. Here the CDR3 reads CASSLFPDGYTF. The CDR3 nucleotides are TGTGCCAGCAGTTTATTTCCGGATGGCTACACCTTC.

This clonotype was seen more than once but under ten times. This sequence joins TRBV11-2 and TRBJ1-3; D remains ambiguous. This CDR3 region has 12 residues. Germline CDR1 SGHAT, CDR2 FQNNGV. V shed 5 bases and J shed 3 bases, with 5 bases lying between them. As DNA, the CDR3 is TGTGCCAGCAGCCGGGTTGGAAACACCATATATTTT. This translates into CASSRVGNTIYF.

There are a few counts of this clonotype. The V gene is TRBV6-1, the J gene TRBJ1-5; possibly TRBD1 for D (5 bases). This CDR3 comprises 15 residues. Trimming took off 2 bases at V and 0 bases at J, with 8 bases between the two ends. Germline assignment: CDR1 MNHNS and CDR2 SASEGT. In nucleotides, the CDR3 is TGTGCCAGCAGTGAACTGGGGCGTAGCAATCAGCCCCAGCATTTT. Protein product: CASSELGRSNQPQHF.

Many counts were recorded for this clonotype. The V call is TRBV5-8, the J call TRBJ2-3; 7 bases are a match to TRBD1. Germline V gene data show CDR1 as SGHTS and CDR2 as YDEGEE. This CDR3 is built from 14 residues. Trimming removed 3 bases from V and 4 bases from J; junction bases left unmatched: 5. The DNA of the CDR3 is TGTGCCAGCAGCTCACAGGGGTATCCAGATACGCAGTATTTT. Its protein is CASSSQGYPDTQYF.

This clonotype was detected ten times or more. The chain recombines TRBV21-1 with TRBJ2-7; the table's D gene call, TRBD1, was not cross checked with the DNA. TRBV21-1 is deemed a pseudogene. There are 14 residues in the CDR3. CDR3: CASLERQGPLEQYF. In nucleotides, the CDR3 is TGTGCCAGCCTGGAGAGACAGGGTCCCCTGGAGCAGTACTTC.

Many counts were recorded for this clonotype. The V gene is TRBV19, the J gene TRBJ2-7, with D perhaps TRBD1 (6 bases). The V gene's germline CDR1 is LNHDA and CDR2 SQIVND (reference sequence). V dropped 3 bases and J dropped 6 bases, with 6 bases sitting between them. The length of the CDR3 is 11 residues. The CDR3 protein is CASSMGAEQYF. The CDR3 nucleotides are TGTGCCAGTAGTATGGGGGCCGAGCAGTACTTC.

This clonotype has more than one count but fewer than ten. The chain combines TRBV19 with TRBJ2-5; tentative D call: TRBD2 (5 bases). The germline V and J ends were trimmed by 5 bases and 2 bases, with 21 bases remaining between them. CDR1 is LNHDA, CDR2 SQIVND, per germline (reference sequence). This CDR3 region has 17 residues. The DNA for the CDR3 is TGTGCCAGTAGTCCCGCCGCGCGAGCGGAGCAACAAGAGACCCAGTACTTC. Translating gives CASSPAARAEQQETQYF.

This clonotype was counted ten times or more. V is TRBV29-1 and J is TRBJ2-6; D is perhaps TRBD1 or TRBD2 (5 bases each). This CDR3 spans 13 amino acids. V was trimmed by 7 bases and J by 0 bases, leaving 7 bases between them. Germline V CDR1 and CDR2: SQVTM, ANQGSEA. Here the CDR3 DNA reads TGCAGCGCTGGGACCTCTGGGGCCAACGTCCTGACTTTC. This sequence encodes CSAGTSGANVLTF.

This clonotype was detected a few times. The chain joins TRBV29-1 to TRBJ2-3; D is tentatively TRBD1 or TRBD2 (7 bases each). The CDR3 is made up of 13 amino acids. Deletions cut 5 bases from V and 5 bases from J, with 14 bases between. Germline V gives CDR1 SQVTM, CDR2 ANQGSEA. Written as DNA, the CDR3 is TGCAGCGTTCAGGGGGGGGGAGAAGATACGCAGTATTTT. The encoded protein is CSVQGGGEDTQYF.

V usage is TRBV7-9 and J usage is TRBJ2-2, with 8 bases matching TRBD1. Trimming cost V 5 bases and J 3 bases; bases outside gene matches: 8. This CDR3 region has 16 residues. In germline, CDR1 is SEHNR, CDR2 FQNEAQ (reference sequence). In DNA form, the CDR3 reads TGTGCCAGCAGCGCAAGGACAGGGTTTGACACCGGGGAGCTGTTTTTT. Translating gives CASSARTGFDTGELFF.